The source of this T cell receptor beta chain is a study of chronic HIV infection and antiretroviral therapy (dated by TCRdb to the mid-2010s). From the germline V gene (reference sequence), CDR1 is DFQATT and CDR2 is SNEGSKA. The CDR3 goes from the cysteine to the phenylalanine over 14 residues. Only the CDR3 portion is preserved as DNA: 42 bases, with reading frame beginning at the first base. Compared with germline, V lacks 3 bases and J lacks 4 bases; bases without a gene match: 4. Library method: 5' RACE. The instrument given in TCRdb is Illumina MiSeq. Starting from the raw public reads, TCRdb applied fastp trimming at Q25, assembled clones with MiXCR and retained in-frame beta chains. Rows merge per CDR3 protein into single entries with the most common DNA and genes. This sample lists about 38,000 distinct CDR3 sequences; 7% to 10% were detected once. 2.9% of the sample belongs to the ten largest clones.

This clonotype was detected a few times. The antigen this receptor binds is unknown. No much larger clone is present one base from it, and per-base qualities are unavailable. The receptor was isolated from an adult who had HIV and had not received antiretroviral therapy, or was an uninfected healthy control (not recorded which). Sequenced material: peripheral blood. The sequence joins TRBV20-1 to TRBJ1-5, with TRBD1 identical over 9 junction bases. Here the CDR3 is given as CSARDRGWNQPQHF. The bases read TGCAGTGCTAGGGACAGGGGTTGGAATCAGCCCCAGCATTTT.